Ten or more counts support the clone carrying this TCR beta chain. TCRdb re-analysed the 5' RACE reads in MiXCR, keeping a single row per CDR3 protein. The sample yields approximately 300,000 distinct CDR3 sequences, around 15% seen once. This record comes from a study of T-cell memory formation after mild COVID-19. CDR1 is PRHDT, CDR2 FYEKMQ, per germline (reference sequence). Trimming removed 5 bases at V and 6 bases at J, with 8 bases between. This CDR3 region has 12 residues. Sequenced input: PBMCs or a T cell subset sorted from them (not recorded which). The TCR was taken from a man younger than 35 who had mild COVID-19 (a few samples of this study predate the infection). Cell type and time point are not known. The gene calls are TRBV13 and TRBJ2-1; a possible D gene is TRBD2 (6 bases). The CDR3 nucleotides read TGTGCCAGCAGCCTGACTAGCAATGAGCAGTTCTTC. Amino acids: CASSLTSNEQFF. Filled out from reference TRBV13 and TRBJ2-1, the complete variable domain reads AAGVIQSPRHLIKEKRETATLKCYPIPRHDTVYWYQQGPGQDPQFLISFYEKMQSDKGSIPDRFSAQQFSDYHSELNMSSLELGDSALYFCASSLTSNEQFFGPGTRLTVL.